Each of the 8 T cell receptor beta chains below was sequenced from the same sample in a study of T cell repertoires in cytomegalovirus infection. TCRdb fed the reads into MiXCR, producing one record per CDR3 protein. The table shows almost 300,000 distinct CDR3 sequences, with about 9.2% occurring only once. Sequencing was done on a sample of PBMCs. The receptor set was obtained from a human donor in good health (CMV status not recorded). Some clones in this sample may be carry-over from other donors' samples.

This clonotype showed up many times. The chain is built from TRBV4-1 and TRBJ2-7, with TRBD1 identical over 7 bases. The ends lost 0 bases at V and 1 base at J; junction bases unmatched: 3. The CDR3 loop spans 15 amino acids. Germline V CDR1 and CDR2: MGHRA, YSYEKL. The CDR3 sequence is CASSQEGQPSYEQYF. In nucleotides, the CDR3 is TGCGCCAGCAGCCAAGAGGGACAGCCTTCCTACGAGCAGTACTTC.

This clonotype was seen a handful of times. The chain couples TRBV5-4 to TRBJ2-1, with a possible D match to TRBD1 (6 bases). CDR1 SGHNT and CDR2 YYREEE come from the germline V gene (reference sequence). V lost 5 bases to trimming and J lost 8 bases, with 14 bases between them. This CDR3 has 13 residues. The CDR3 loop is CASSQGMGYEQFF. The DNA of the CDR3 is TGTGCCAGCAGTCAGGGGATGGGGTATGAGCAGTTCTTC.

The V gene is TRBV25-1, the J gene TRBJ1-4; tentative D call: TRBD1 (5 bases). Germline assignment: CDR1 MGHDK and CDR2 SYGVNS. The CDR3 extends over 14 amino acids. V was cut by 3 bases and J by 4 bases, with 9 bases left in between. In DNA form, the CDR3 reads TGTGCCAGCAGTGATGTGGGGGGTAATGAAAAACTGTTTTTT. This encodes CASSDVGGNEKLFF.

As concerns this clonotype: This could be a read error, since a much larger clone is one nucleotide away. The J gene is TRBJ2-1, the V gene TRBV19; D might be TRBD2 (5 bases). Germline loops: CDR1 LNHDA, CDR2 SQIVND (reference sequence). The V end lost 6 bases, the J end lost 8 bases, and 20 bases lay between the germline ends. The CDR3 length is 15 residues. The CDR3 protein is CASRLNYRGIYEQFF. The CDR3 DNA reads as TGTGCCAGTAGATTGAACTACCGGGGTATCTATGAGCAGTTCTTC.

This clonotype was recorded many times. The rearrangement links TRBV29-1 to TRBJ2-1; no reliable D call. Trimming left V 4 bases short and J 1 base short, with 11 bases between. The CDR3 extends over 14 amino acids. Per germline, CDR1 SQVTM and CDR2 ANQGSEA. CDR3 region: CSVGLQVSYNEQFF. The CDR3 region has the DNA TGCAGCGTTGGTTTGCAGGTATCCTACAATGAGCAGTTCTTC.

This clonotype was observed at least ten times. The chain carries TRBV28 and TRBJ1-2; 9 bases line up with TRBD1. Per the germline V gene, CDR1 is MDHEN and CDR2 is SYDVKM. The length of the CDR3 is 17 residues. The ends lost 7 bases at V and 6 bases at J; junction bases unmatched: 18. The CDR3 DNA is TGTGCCAGCAAGGATGACAGGGGGTTCCCACTCTCGGATGGCTACACCTTC. Encoded protein: CASKDDRGFPLSDGYTF.

This clonotype was picked up many times. The genes are TRBV7-9 and TRBJ2-7; D possibly matches TRBD1 or TRBD2 (5 bases each). The CDR3 runs 12 residues. The V gene's germline CDR1 is SEHNR and CDR2 FQNEAQ (reference sequence). V was pared by 5 bases and J by 4 bases, with 9 bases between. The CDR3 reads CASSPWGYEQYF. The CDR3 nucleotides read TGTGCCAGCAGCCCCTGGGGGTACGAGCAGTACTTC.

This clonotype was counted ten times or more. The CDR3 nucleotides read TGCAGTGCTAGTAACACCGACAGGCCGTCTGGGGCCAACGTCCTGACTTTC. The encoded protein is CSASNTDRPSGANVLTF. The chain uses TRBV20-1 and TRBJ2-6, with TRBD1 as a possible D gene (6 bases). The CDR3 length is 17 residues. V lost 3 bases to trimming and J lost 1 base, with 16 bases between them. CDR1 and CDR2 (germline): DFQATT, SNEGSKA (reference sequence).